The clone carrying this TCR beta chain was observed a handful of times. Its specificity is not known. This record comes from a study of cytomegalovirus exposure and HLA in healthy donors. It was with 60 Vbeta and 13 Jbeta primers that the PCR ran. Method: immunoSEQ multiplex PCR; TCRdb's copy keeps in-frame clones and lacks some. Of 130,000 to 150,000 clones in the sample, nearly 80% were seen once. The study's findings and limits: Analyses of presence and absence presupposed an approximately uniform sequencing depth across donors. Accurate prediction of most subjects' HLA-A and HLA-B alleles from TCR beta sequences was reported. Judged likely to be a sequencing artifact was a cluster of highly shared sequence variants.

The sequenced material came from PBMCs. The source is a male donor in good health and CMV-seronegative.

The CDR3 nucleotides are TGTGCCAGCTCACCAACCTTAACAGGGGGCGGTGAGCAGTTCTTC. Amino acids: CASSPTLTGGGEQFF. This chain links TRBV18 with TRBJ2-1; TRBD1 agrees at 9 bases. This CDR3 contains 15 residues. CDR1 is KGHSH and CDR2 is LQKENI in the germline V gene. V trimming: 2 bases; J trimming: 9 bases; junction bases outside the gene matches: 8.